This TCR beta chain comes out of a study of CD8 T cells in Susac syndrome (dated 2019 in TCRdb). In the study overall: The study used repertoire sequencing to test whether antigen drove CD8+ T cell activation and differentiation in Susac syndrome.

Peripheral blood CD8+ and CD4+ T cells from healthy donors, Susac syndrome patients and multiple sclerosis patients were profiled using high-throughput TCR beta sequencing. Healthy donors were included as age- and sex-matched controls. CD8+ TEMRA cells were enriched by FACS, while bulk CD8+ and CD4+ T cells were purified by magnetic negative isolation. Blood was collected in EDTA tubes and processed within 24 hours, with PBMCs isolated through density gradient centrifugation. PBMCs intended for TCR sequencing were frozen in liquid nitrogen and were later thawed in a 37 degrees C water bath. A purity of at least 90% was achieved for sorted or isolated CD4+, CD8+ and CD8+ TEMRA cells. The paper as a whole reports these results and caveats: The number of individuals in the TCR sequencing and HLA analysis was recognized as being relatively small.

About this clonotype itself: No cognate antigen has been identified for it. Germline is not matched at one junction end, which may reflect a read error.

RNA was extracted using the RNeasy kit, and about 0.45 to 1 ug of the RNA was reverse transcribed with random hexamers. TCR beta CDR3 regions were amplified with the immunoSEQ multiplex PCR assay covering 54 Vbeta and 13 Jbeta segments. PCR amplification bias was corrected by using a synthetic template baseline for primer optimization and computational correction. The source study handled its data this way. Only productive sequences were kept, with reads annotated to V, D and J genes according to IMGT and analyzed in immunoSEQ Analyzer. To calculate clonality, Shannon entropy was normalized by log2 of the number of productive unique sequences and then subtracted from one. For each patient and control, public and private clones were evaluated within the 100 most prevalent clones. A clone was defined as Susac-specific if it was absent from the healthy and MS cohorts, from about 1,100 published viral clones and from other ImmuneACCESS disease sequences. The public reads were reanalyzed by TCRdb: fastp trimming at Q25, MiXCR alignment, in-frame beta chains only. Entries are consolidated by CDR3 protein sequence, retaining the most common genes and DNA. The V and J calls, along with clone size, are taken from TCRdb and not from the paper's own processing. The sample table contains 180,000 or so distinct CDR3 sequences; only one count was recorded for roughly 94% of them. The top ten clones comprise about 0.1% of the sample.

CDR1 WNHNN and CDR2 SYGVQD are derived from the germline V gene (reference sequence). Including the terminal cysteine and phenylalanine, the CDR3 comprises 16 residues. Only the CDR3 DNA stays, 48 bases, in frame from base 1. The chain links TRBV10-1 with TRBJ2-1, with the identity of the D gene unclear. The sequence came from a human donor in good health. The sequenced sample was CD4+ T cells from PBMCs. The DNA is as follows: TGCGCCAGCAGTAAGTCGTCACTACTGTCCTACAATGAGCAGTTCTTC. This codes for CASSKSSLLSYNEQFF.